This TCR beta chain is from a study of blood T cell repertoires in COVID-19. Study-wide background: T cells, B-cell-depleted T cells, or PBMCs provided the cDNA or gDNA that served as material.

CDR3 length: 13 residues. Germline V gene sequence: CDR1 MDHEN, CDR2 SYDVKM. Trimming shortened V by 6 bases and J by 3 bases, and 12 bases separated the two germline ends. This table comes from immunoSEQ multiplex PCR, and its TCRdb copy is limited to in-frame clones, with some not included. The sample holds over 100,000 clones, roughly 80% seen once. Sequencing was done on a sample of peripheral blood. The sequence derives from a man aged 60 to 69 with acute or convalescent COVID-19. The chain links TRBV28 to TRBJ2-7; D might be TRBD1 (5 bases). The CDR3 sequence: CASSQDIRYEQYF. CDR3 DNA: TGTGCCAGCAGCCAGGACATACGCTACGAGCAGTACTTC.